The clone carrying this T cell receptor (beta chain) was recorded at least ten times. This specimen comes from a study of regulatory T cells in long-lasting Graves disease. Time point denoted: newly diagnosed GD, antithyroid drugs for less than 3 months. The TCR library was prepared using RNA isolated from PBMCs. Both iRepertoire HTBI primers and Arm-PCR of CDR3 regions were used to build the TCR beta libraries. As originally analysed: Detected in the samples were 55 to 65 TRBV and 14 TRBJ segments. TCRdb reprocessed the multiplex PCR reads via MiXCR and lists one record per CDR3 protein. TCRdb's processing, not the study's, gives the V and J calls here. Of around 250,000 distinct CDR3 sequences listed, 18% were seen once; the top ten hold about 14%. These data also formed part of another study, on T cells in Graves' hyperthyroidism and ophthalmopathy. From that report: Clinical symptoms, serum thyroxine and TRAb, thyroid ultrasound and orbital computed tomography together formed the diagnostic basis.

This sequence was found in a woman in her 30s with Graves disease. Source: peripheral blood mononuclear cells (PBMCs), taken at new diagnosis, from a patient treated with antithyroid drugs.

The CDR3 protein is CAISESLMIRGLYNEQFF. DNA of the CDR3: TGTGCCATCAGTGAGTCGCTCATGATCAGGGGCTTATACAATGAGCAGTTCTTC. This rearrangement joins TRBV10-3 to TRBJ2-1; possibly TRBD1 for D (6 bases). Germline CDR1 reads ENHRY; CDR2 reads SYGVKD. The V and J ends lost 0 bases and 4 bases respectively, with 19 bases between them. The CDR3 extends over 18 amino acids.